This T cell receptor (beta chain) was sequenced in a study of T cells after yellow fever vaccination (dated by TCRdb to about 2019). In the study overall: Libraries from fractions with low cell numbers were prepared with the SMART-Seq v4 Ultra Low Input RNA kit. To follow T-cell clones before and after primary and booster YFV17D yellow fever vaccination, bulk TCR alpha and beta repertoires were sequenced over time. Two healthy male donors made up the cohort, one aged 18 to 29 years and the other aged 30 to 40 years. Blood was collected at multiple timepoints before and after primary and secondary immunization, and bulk PBMC replicates and cell subsets were isolated.

The sequencing machine was an Illumina NovaSeq 6000. TCR cDNA was synthesized by 5'RACE template switching, through which a universal primer site and unique molecular identifiers were introduced. cDNA synthesis was primed from both the TCR alpha and TCR beta constant segments. Libraries were amplified in two PCR steps, with sample barcodes and sequencing adapters added in the second step. Sequencing of the libraries was done on either Illumina HiSeq 2500 (2x100 bp) or NovaSeq (2x150 bp). The published analysis was carried out like this. MIGEC was used to demultiplex reads and collapse the reads into UMI consensus sequences, and MiXCR was used for V(D)J alignment. Vaccine-responding clonotypes were identified with edgeR using replicate PBMC samples, with FDR below 0.01 and a log2 fold change above 5 up to day 15 being required. CD4 or CD8 identity was assigned to each bulk clonotype according to whether the clonotype was present at higher abundance in the sequenced CD4 repertoire or the sequenced CD8 repertoire. TCRdb redid the processing of the public reads, applying fastp at Q25 and MiXCR, and retained in-frame beta chains. Rows with a matching CDR3 protein are joined into one entry that keeps the most common DNA and genes. The V and J calls come from TCRdb's annotation, not from the publication. For this sample there are 250,000 to 300,000 distinct CDR3 sequences; approximately 8% appear just once. Around 3.3% of the sample goes to the ten largest clones.

The sample's treatment or condition label, in plain terms: live attenuated yellow fever vaccine strain. A standard Ficoll-Paque protocol was used to isolate PBMCs from peripheral blood. Dynabeads CD4 and CD8 positive selection kits were used to isolate CD4 and CD8 T-cell fractions. RNA was extracted with TriZol from bulk PBMCs, CD4 and CD8 fractions, and dextramer-positive and dextramer-negative fractions. This clonotype was recorded a few times. Its antigen is not yet known. No base-level quality is on record; no much larger clone is a single base apart. Reading from cysteine to phenylalanine, the CDR3 counts 14 amino acids. The DNA shown is the 42-base CDR3, in frame from base 1. The germline V gene (reference sequence) sets CDR1 to LGHDT and CDR2 to YNNKEL. Trimming takes 8 bases off V and 9 bases off J; junction bases not matched to a gene: 10. Results and caveats for the whole study, not just this receptor: After the booster, most of the clones that had expanded following primary vaccination were detected again (about 95% of CD4 and roughly nine tenths of CD8), which suggests that memory was broadly maintained. Compared with the primary T-cell response, the secondary T-cell response was weaker but faster, peaking on day 5 rather than day 15. Because abundant contaminating clonotypes from the bulk population could be contained in FACS-sorted repertoires, computational filtering was required. A small fraction of clonotypes showed up in both the CD4 and CD8 compartments, probably as a result of convergent recombination. Because only two donors were included in the study, the extent to which the findings can be generalized is limited.

The sample in question was CD4+ T cells sorted from PBMCs, obtained 5 days after the yellow fever booster vaccination. The chain was built from TRBV3-1 and TRBJ2-2, with 9 junctional bases fitting TRBD2. The TCR comes from a man aged 18 to 30 who received the YFV17D yellow fever vaccine. The CDR3 protein sequence reads: CASLASGAKRELFF. The base sequence is TGTGCCAGCTTGGCTAGCGGGGCAAAGAGGGAGCTGTTTTTT.